This T cell receptor beta chain was captured in a study of Tregs in tolerant kidney transplant recipients. Study-wide results and limits: Findings come from small patient numbers and require larger validation. The most relevant donor-specific Treg TCRbeta repertoire apparently came from expansion with activated donor B cells.

A remark on this clone: Antigen specificity is unknown.

Unstimulated Tregs (CD4+CD25+CD127-) and CD4+CD25- non-Tregs were sorted from PBMCs. Here immunoSEQ multiplex PCR was the method, and the copy in TCRdb shows in-frame clones only, minus some. Of roughly 250,000 clones in the sample, about 86% were seen once. The ends lost 7 bases at V and 4 bases at J; junction bases unmatched: 7. Germline loops: CDR1 MNHNS, CDR2 SASEGT. The CDR3 length is 14 residues. The rearrangement links TRBV6-1 to TRBJ1-5; 7 bases are a match to TRBD1. This TCR was sampled from a human donor in good health. Sequencing was carried out using CD4+ T cells from blood. CDR3 sequence: CASILTGQNQPQHF. CDR3 nucleotide sequence: TGTGCCAGCATCCTGACAGGGCAAAATCAGCCCCAGCATTTT.